A selection of T cell receptor beta chains follows, all from one sample in a study of radiotherapy plus CTLA-4 blockade in lung cancer. The table came from immunoSEQ multiplex PCR; TCRdb's copy has only in-frame clones and leaves some out. The data contain about 80,000 clones, 70% to 90% of them singletons. The sequences come from peripheral blood, collected from a patient treated with radiotherapy plus ipilimumab. All receptors derive from a human donor with non-small cell lung cancer who had a partial response to radiotherapy plus ipilimumab. Both conserved end residues are part of each CDR3. Each record gives: clone size, J gene, D gene, V gene, CDR3 protein, CDR3 DNA. D genes are given only for firm matches. Clone size is given for some rows only: seen once, a few or many times, or a class if the clone is expanded.

abundance: few; j_gene: TRBJ1-3; d_gene: TRBD1; v_gene: TRBV5-1; CDR3aa: CASSLAGTAIGNTIYF; CDR3nt: TGCGCCAGCAGCTTGGCCGGGACAGCGATTGGAAACACCATATATTTT
abundance: few; j_gene: TRBJ2-4; d_gene: .; v_gene: TRBV4-3; CDR3aa: CASSPDLNRGKNIQYF; CDR3nt: TGCGCCAGCAGCCCTGACCTCAATAGGGGCAAAAACATTCAGTACTTC
abundance: .; j_gene: TRBJ1-3; d_gene: TRBD1; v_gene: TRBV6-5; CDR3aa: CASSEQGAYGNTIYF; CDR3nt: TGTGCCAGCTCGGAACAGGGGGCATATGGAAACACCATATATTTT
abundance: .; j_gene: TRBJ2-5; d_gene: .; v_gene: TRBV2; CDR3aa: CASRHGSLAKTGQETQYF; CDR3nt: TGTGCCAGCCGCCATGGGTCCTTGGCCAAAACGGGCCAAGAGACCCAGTACTTC
abundance: .; j_gene: TRBJ2-1; d_gene: TRBD2; v_gene: TRBV4-1; CDR3aa: CASSHNAGEEQFF; CDR3nt: TGCGCCAGCAGCCATAATGCGGGGGAGGAGCAGTTCTTC
abundance: .; j_gene: TRBJ2-1; d_gene: TRBD2; v_gene: TRBV5-1; CDR3aa: CASSLDLAGVNEQFF; CDR3nt: TGCGCCAGCAGCTTGGATCTAGCGGGAGTTAATGAGCAGTTCTTC
abundance: .; j_gene: TRBJ1-1; d_gene: .; v_gene: TRBV29-1; CDR3aa: CSGGPQTNTEAFF; CDR3nt: TGCAGCGGTGGGCCCCAAACGAACACTGAAGCTTTCTTT
abundance: .; j_gene: TRBJ2-2; d_gene: .; v_gene: TRBV9; CDR3aa: CASSVGAGRSNTGELFF; CDR3nt: TGTGCCAGCAGCGTAGGCGCGGGCAGATCGAACACCGGGGAGCTGTTTTTT
abundance: .; j_gene: TRBJ2-4; d_gene: TRBD2; v_gene: TRBV5-6; CDR3aa: CASSLASGRRAKNIQYF; CDR3nt: TGTGCCAGCAGCTTGGCTAGCGGGAGGAGAGCCAAAAACATTCAGTACTTC
abundance: .; j_gene: TRBJ2-5; d_gene: TRBD1; v_gene: TRBV7-6; CDR3aa: CASSPGQGPQETQYF; CDR3nt: TGTGCCAGCAGCCCGGGACAGGGGCCCCAAGAGACCCAGTACTTC
abundance: .; j_gene: TRBJ2-4; d_gene: TRBD2; v_gene: TRBV7-2; CDR3aa: CASSPRLAGGRDIQYF; CDR3nt: TGTGCCAGCAGCCCCCGACTAGCGGGAGGGCGAGACATTCAGTACTTC
abundance: .; j_gene: TRBJ2-5; d_gene: .; v_gene: TRBV6-5; CDR3aa: CAMTNGVETQYF; CDR3nt: TGTGCCATGACAAACGGGGTAGAGACCCAGTACTTC
abundance: .; j_gene: TRBJ2-1; d_gene: TRBD2; v_gene: TRBV18; CDR3aa: CASSPGLAGNNEQFF; CDR3nt: TGTGCCAGCTCACCCGGACTAGCGGGAAACAATGAGCAGTTCTTC
abundance: .; j_gene: TRBJ1-1; d_gene: .; v_gene: TRBV6-5; CDR3aa: CASSRNDRGTEAFF; CDR3nt: TGTGCCAGCAGTCGCAACGACCGGGGAACTGAAGCTTTCTTT
abundance: few; j_gene: TRBJ1-4; d_gene: .; v_gene: TRBV14; CDR3aa: CASKGLNEKLFF; CDR3nt: TGTGCCAGCAAGGGACTTAATGAAAAACTGTTTTTT
abundance: .; j_gene: TRBJ2-1; d_gene: .; v_gene: TRBV7-6; CDR3aa: CASSLYFTNEQFF; CDR3nt: TGTGCCAGCAGCTTATACTTTACCAATGAGCAGTTCTTC
abundance: .; j_gene: TRBJ2-7; d_gene: TRBD1; v_gene: TRBV6-1; CDR3aa: CASSEPGQGSYEQYF; CDR3nt: TGTGCCAGCAGTGAGCCGGGACAGGGCTCCTACGAGCAGTACTTC
abundance: .; j_gene: TRBJ2-5; d_gene: TRBD1; v_gene: TRBV10-3; CDR3aa: CAISESGQGGKTQYF; CDR3nt: TGTGCCATCAGTGAGTCGGGACAGGGGGGAAAGACCCAGTACTTC
abundance: .; j_gene: TRBJ1-1; d_gene: .; v_gene: TRBV5-1; CDR3aa: CASSLDRRTEAFF; CDR3nt: TGCGCCAGCAGCTTAGACAGAAGAACTGAAGCTTTCTTT
abundance: .; j_gene: TRBJ1-4; d_gene: .; v_gene: TRBV28; CDR3aa: CASRGFNEKLFF; CDR3nt: TGTGCCAGCAGGGGCTTTAATGAAAAACTGTTTTTT
abundance: .; j_gene: TRBJ2-3; d_gene: .; v_gene: TRBV19; CDR3aa: CASSIGRGTDTQYF; CDR3nt: TGTGCCAGTAGTATAGGCAGGGGCACAGATACGCAGTATTTT
abundance: .; j_gene: TRBJ1-4; d_gene: TRBD1; v_gene: TRBV6-1; CDR3aa: CASSEFGTGDEKLFF; CDR3nt: TGTGCCAGCAGTGAGTTTGGGACAGGGGATGAAAAACTGTTTTTT
abundance: once; j_gene: TRBJ1-2; d_gene: .; v_gene: TRBV7-8; CDR3aa: CASSLGRTAYTF; CDR3nt: TGTGCCAGCAGCTTAGGGAGGACAGCCTACACCTTC
abundance: .; j_gene: TRBJ2-1; d_gene: .; v_gene: TRBV28; CDR3aa: CASSLGGKTYNEQFF; CDR3nt: TGTGCCAGCAGTTTGGGAGGTAAGACCTACAATGAGCAGTTCTTC
abundance: .; j_gene: TRBJ2-3; d_gene: .; v_gene: TRBV6-1; CDR3aa: CASNPDRITDTQYF; CDR3nt: TGTGCCAGCAACCCCGACAGGATTACAGATACGCAGTATTTT
abundance: .; j_gene: TRBJ2-3; d_gene: .; v_gene: TRBV6-1; CDR3aa: CASSQSGISTDTQYF; CDR3nt: TGTGCCAGCAGTCAAAGCGGAATTAGCACAGATACGCAGTATTTT
abundance: .; j_gene: TRBJ2-1; d_gene: .; v_gene: TRBV5-1; CDR3aa: CASSLEANEQFF; CDR3nt: TGCGCCAGCAGCTTGGAAGCTAATGAGCAGTTCTTC
abundance: few; j_gene: TRBJ1-1; d_gene: TRBD1; v_gene: TRBV28; CDR3aa: CASSQTRGLTEAFF; CDR3nt: TGTGCCAGCAGTCAAACCAGGGGGCTGACTGAAGCTTTCTTT
abundance: .; j_gene: TRBJ1-6; d_gene: .; v_gene: TRBV6-1; CDR3aa: CASSEALQVAPLHF; CDR3nt: TGTGCCAGCAGTGAAGCGTTGCAGGTGGCACCCCTCCACTTT
abundance: .; j_gene: TRBJ2-6; d_gene: .; v_gene: TRBV5-1; CDR3aa: CASSLGLLPSGANVLTF; CDR3nt: TGCGCCAGCAGCTTGGGACTTCTCCCCTCTGGGGCCAACGTCCTGACTTTC
abundance: .; j_gene: TRBJ1-1; d_gene: .; v_gene: TRBV5-1; CDR3aa: CASSPGQRDTEAFF; CDR3nt: TGCGCCAGCAGCCCGGGACAACGGGACACTGAAGCTTTCTTT
abundance: .; j_gene: TRBJ1-5; d_gene: TRBD1; v_gene: TRBV19; CDR3aa: CASADRGNQPQHF; CDR3nt: TGTGCCAGTGCTGACAGGGGCAATCAGCCCCAGCATTTT
abundance: .; j_gene: TRBJ1-1; d_gene: TRBD1; v_gene: TRBV10-2; CDR3aa: CASSETGGPEAFF; CDR3nt: TGCGCCAGCAGCGAGACAGGGGGCCCTGAAGCTTTCTTT
abundance: once; j_gene: TRBJ1-1; d_gene: .; v_gene: TRBV28; CDR3aa: CASSLGGLNTEAFF; CDR3nt: TGTGCCAGCAGCCTCGGAGGACTGAACACTGAAGCTTTCTTT
abundance: .; j_gene: TRBJ1-1; d_gene: TRBD1; v_gene: TRBV18; CDR3aa: CASSLQGDTEAFF; CDR3nt: TGTGCCAGCTCACTACAGGGGGACACTGAAGCTTTCTTT
abundance: once; j_gene: TRBJ2-5; d_gene: TRBD2; v_gene: TRBV10-3; CDR3aa: CAISDQAGGGETQYF; CDR3nt: TGTGCCATCAGTGACCAAGCGGGAGGCGGGGAGACCCAGTACTTC
abundance: .; j_gene: TRBJ2-1; d_gene: TRBD2; v_gene: TRBV19; CDR3aa: CASSIFGTSGYEQFF; CDR3nt: TGTGCCAGTAGTATTTTTGGGACTAGCGGGTATGAGCAGTTCTTC
abundance: .; j_gene: TRBJ2-3; d_gene: TRBD1; v_gene: TRBV7-9; CDR3aa: CASSLTNRGQGDTQYF; CDR3nt: TGTGCCAGCAGCTTGACGAACAGGGGGCAGGGGGATACGCAGTATTTT
abundance: .; j_gene: TRBJ1-1; d_gene: .; v_gene: TRBV2; CDR3aa: CASSVGGPNTEAFF; CDR3nt: TGTGCCAGCTCCGTCGGTGGGCCGAACACTGAAGCTTTCTTT
abundance: .; j_gene: TRBJ2-2; d_gene: .; v_gene: TRBV21-1; CDR3aa: CANYNGRTGAGELFF; CDR3nt: TGTGCCAACTATAATGGGCGGACAGGGGCCGGGGAGCTGTTTTTT
abundance: .; j_gene: TRBJ2-3; d_gene: TRBD1; v_gene: TRBV5-4; CDR3aa: CASSRMDRSTDTQYF; CDR3nt: TGTGCCAGCAGCCGAATGGACAGGAGCACAGATACGCAGTATTTT